These 31 T cell receptor beta chains were sequenced from one sample in a study of Ad26.COV2.S vaccination and SARS-CoV-2 variants. Sample treatment: about 20 received Ad26.COV2.S at low or high dose, single or two shots; about 5 received placebo; per-sample allocation not given. All samples were drawn on day 63, counting from the first vaccine or placebo injection. TCRdb's copy holds only in-frame clones and misses some; the assay was immunoSEQ multiplex PCR. The data show some 400,000 clones, with about 88% seen just once and 1.5% to 2% held by the top ten. Here the sequenced sample was peripheral blood, taken in a trial of Ad26.COV2.S vaccine versus placebo. The receptors derive from a person aged 18-60 years who received the Ad26.COV2.S COVID-19 vaccine or a placebo.

This clone was counted a single time. V gene TRBV7-8 combines with J gene TRBJ2-7; 7 bases are shared with TRBD2. Germline V CDR1 and CDR2: SGHVS, FQNEAQ. The CDR3 is 14 amino acids. J lost 3 bases, V lost 0 bases, and 2 bases had no gene match. DNA for the CDR3: TGTGCCAGCAGCTTAGCGCGGGAGTACTACGAGCAGTACTTC. It yields the protein CASSLAREYYEQYF.

The rearrangement links TRBV29-1 to TRBJ2-3, with D unclear. This CDR3 is built from 15 residues. Germline CDR1 and CDR2: SQVTM and ANQGSEA. The V end was cut by 5 bases, the J end by 2 bases, with 17 bases between. For the CDR3, the DNA is TGCAGCGTTAATCGACTCGCCCCCCACACAGATACGCAGTATTTT. This encodes CSVNRLAPHTDTQYF.

This clone was seen once. CDR3 loop: CAGGKGVSGELFF. CDR3 DNA: TGTGCCGGGGGAAAGGGGGTTTCCGGGGAGCTGTTTTTT. V is TRBV30 and J is TRBJ2-2, with D perhaps matching TRBD1 (6 bases). The ends were cut back, 8 bases at V and 6 bases at J, with 16 bases in the middle. CDR1 is GTSNPN, CDR2 SVGIG, per germline (reference sequence). The CDR3 is made up of 13 amino acids. Full variable domain (missing parts from reference TRBV30 and TRBJ2-2): SQTIHQWPATLVQPVGSPLSLECTVEGTSNPNLYWYRQAAGRGLQLLFYSVGIGQISSEVPQNLSASRPQDRQFILSSKKLLLSDSGFYLCAGGKGVSGELFFGEGSRLTVL.

This chain uses TRBV19 with TRBJ2-3; D gene ambiguous. The V gene lost 7 bases and the J gene lost 4 bases, with 12 bases spanning the gap. The V gene's germline CDR1 is LNHDA and CDR2 SQIVND (reference sequence). CDR3 size: 13 residues. The CDR3 region is CASTMTVADTQYF. DNA for the CDR3: TGTGCCAGTACCATGACTGTGGCAGATACGCAGTATTTT.

The CDR3 region has the DNA TGTGCCAGCAGAACGGGGGGTACTAGCGGGAGATGGGGTAGCACAGATACGCAGTATTTT. Its translation is CASRTGGTSGRWGSTDTQYF. The rearrangement uses TRBV5-4 and TRBJ2-3; 11 bases fit TRBD2. Germline V gives CDR1 SGHNT, CDR2 YYREEE (reference sequence). With V trimmed by 5 bases and J by 0 bases, 17 bases remained unmatched. The CDR3 is 20 amino acids.

This clone has just a few counts. This chain links TRBV19 with TRBJ1-4; perhaps TRBD1 as D (6 bases). The V end lost 4 bases, the J end lost 8 bases, and 14 bases lay between the germline ends. Germline CDR1 LNHDA, CDR2 SQIVND (reference sequence). This CDR3 spans 14 amino acids. For the CDR3, the DNA is TGTGCCAGTAGTAGAGGAAGGGGGACGGAAAAACTGTTTTTT. Its translation: CASSRGRGTEKLFF.

The CDR3 region has the DNA TGTGCCAGCAGCACGCCAAGCACCGGGGAGCTGTTTTTT. Its translation: CASSTPSTGELFF. The chain has TRBV7-3 and TRBJ2-2; D uncertain. The CDR3 is made up of 13 amino acids. CDR1 SGHTA and CDR2 FQGTGA come from the germline V gene. V was clipped by 5 bases and J by 4 bases, with 8 bases between them.

The gene calls are TRBV4-2 and TRBJ1-3; 11 bases map to TRBD1. This CDR3 has 16 amino acids. V was clipped by 2 bases and J by 6 bases; unmatched bases: 6. Germline assignment: CDR1 LGHNA and CDR2 YNFKEQ. The CDR3 here is CASSQRDRGTENTIYF. The CDR3 DNA follows: TGTGCCAGCAGCCAACGGGACAGGGGGACGGAAAACACCATATATTTT.

The chain uses TRBV12-5 and TRBJ1-3; 12 bases line up with TRBD1. Unmatched junction bases numbered 11, after V lost 4 bases and J lost 4 bases. The CDR3 consists of 18 residues. Germline assignment: CDR1 LGHNT and CDR2 FRNRAP. The DNA for the CDR3 is TGTGCTAGTGGTTCGCCTGTGGGACAGGGGGCTTCAGGAAACACCATATATTTT. Its translation: CASGSPVGQGASGNTIYF.

The chain uses TRBV12-3 or TRBV12-4 and TRBJ1-2, with D maybe TRBD1 (6 bases). The CDR3 sequence is 13 residues long. V was cut by 5 bases and J by 4 bases, with 11 bases left in between. CDR3 coding DNA: TGTGCCAGCAGTCTCGGGGACACCTATGGCTACACCTTC. Its translation: CASSLGDTYGYTF.

This chain connects TRBV6-5 to TRBJ2-7, with D perhaps assigned TRBD1 or TRBD2 (7 bases each). The V and J ends lost 7 bases and 6 bases respectively, with 19 bases between them. The germline V gene has CDR1 MNHEY and CDR2 SVGAGI. This CDR3 contains 14 residues. In DNA, the CDR3 is TGTGCCAGCACAAGGGCAGGGGGGGAAGGCGAGCAGTACTTC. It codes for CASTRAGGEGEQYF.

V usage is TRBV5-6 and J usage is TRBJ1-1; a weak D match, TRBD1 (6 bases). The germline V and J ends were trimmed by 4 bases and 7 bases, with 14 bases remaining between them. The CDR3 extends over 13 amino acids. CDR1 SGHDT and CDR2 YYEEEE come from the germline V gene. The CDR3 region is CASSGVQGFEAFF. The CDR3 bases are TGTGCCAGCAGCGGAGTACAGGGTTTTGAAGCTTTCTTT.

The chain links TRBV6-2 or TRBV6-3 to TRBJ2-5; a weak D match, TRBD2 (6 bases). V shed 5 bases and J shed 2 bases, with 12 bases lying between them. CDR1 is MNHEY, CDR2 SVGEGT, per germline. The CDR3 totals 14 residues. The CDR3 DNA reads TGTGCCAGCAGTACACGGCGGGATCAAGAGACCCAGTACTTC. Translated: CASSTRRDQETQYF.

The chain recombines TRBV20-1 with TRBJ2-1; no firm D call. The CDR3 loop spans 12 amino acids. Germline CDR1 is DFQATT and CDR2 is SNEGSKA (reference sequence). V was pared by 3 bases and J by 9 bases, with 12 bases between. For the CDR3, the DNA is TGCAGTGCTAGTCGCCAAGCCAGTGAGCAGTTCTTC. Protein product: CSASRQASEQFF.

The genes are TRBV6-5 and TRBJ2-7; TRBD1 matches at 7 bases. The junction had 6 bases not matched to a gene; V was cut back by 6 bases and J by 7 bases. The CDR3 totals 12 residues. Germline V gene sequence: CDR1 MNHEY, CDR2 SVGAGI. In nucleotides, the CDR3 is TGTGCCAGCAGGGCTACAGGGGTTGAGCAGTACTTC. This codes for CASRATGVEQYF.

This chain uses TRBV11-3 with TRBJ2-7; a weak D match, TRBD2 (5 bases). In germline, CDR1 is SGHNT, CDR2 YENEEA. The CDR3 is 14 amino acids. Trimming stripped 5 bases from V and 4 bases from J, with 15 bases between. CDR3 region: CASSAGLPSYEQYF. For the CDR3, the DNA is TGTGCCAGCAGCGCGGGTCTACCCTCTTACGAGCAGTACTTC.

DNA for the CDR3: TGTGCCAGCAGCTTAGCAGGGAACACTGAAGCTTTCTTT. Protein product: CASSLAGNTEAFF. The chain couples TRBV7-3 to TRBJ1-1; D is undetermined. CDR3 length: 13 residues. Trimming removed 2 bases from V and 1 base from J, with 5 bases in between. Germline V gene sequence: CDR1 SGHTA, CDR2 FQGTGA.

The chain's CDR3 is CASSLTGIETQYF. CDR3 sequence (DNA): TGTGCCAGCAGCTTGACAGGGATAGAGACCCAGTACTTC. The chain has TRBV5-4 and TRBJ2-5; the D gene is possibly TRBD1 (6 bases). V gave up 1 base and J gave up 4 bases, with 8 bases separating them. Looked up from germline, CDR1 is SGHNT and CDR2 is YYREEE (reference sequence). This CDR3 is built from 13 residues.

V gene TRBV6-6 combines with J gene TRBJ2-5; TRBD1 matches 10 bases. This CDR3 region has 15 residues. Germline CDR1 reads MNHNY; CDR2 reads SVGAGI (reference sequence). Trimming cost V 6 bases and J 6 bases; bases outside gene matches: 10. CDR3 in DNA: TGTGCCAGCAGCTCCTTTGACAGGGGGCAGCAGACCCAGTACTTC. Translating gives CASSSFDRGQQTQYF.

The rearrangement links TRBV24-1 to TRBJ1-2; no reliable D call. V gave up 5 bases and J gave up 2 bases, with 8 bases separating them. This CDR3 region has 13 residues. The V gene's germline CDR1 is KGHDR and CDR2 SFDVKD. CDR3 loop: CATSVGSNYGYTF. CDR3 in DNA: TGTGCCACCAGTGTAGGGAGCAACTATGGCTACACCTTC.

This chain links TRBV7-9 with TRBJ1-1; TRBD1 might be the D (5 bases). CDR3 length equals 15 residues. The germline gives CDR1 SEHNR, CDR2 FQNEAQ (reference sequence). The ends were cut back, 2 bases at V and 4 bases at J, with 14 bases in the middle. CDR3 in amino acids: CASSLRAGLVTEAFF. CDR3 sequence (DNA): TGTGCCAGCAGCTTAAGGGCAGGGTTGGTCACTGAAGCTTTCTTT.

The chain carries TRBV4-2 and TRBJ1-2; D not certain. CDR1 is LGHNA, CDR2 YNFKEQ, per germline. The CDR3 is 15 amino acids. V gave up 0 bases and J gave up 1 base, with 9 bases separating them. The CDR3 spells CASSQDRGSNYGYTF. In DNA, the CDR3 is TGTGCCAGCAGCCAAGATCGTGGCAGTAACTATGGCTACACCTTC.

The V gene is TRBV18, the J gene TRBJ2-7, with D maybe TRBD2 (5 bases). V was pared by 3 bases and J by 0 bases, with 9 bases between. The CDR3 has 14 amino acids. The germline V gene encodes CDR1 KGHSH and CDR2 LQKENI. The CDR3 DNA is TGTGCCAGCTCACCTTATCGGGACTCCTACGAGCAGTACTTC. Translation gives CASSPYRDSYEQYF.

The J gene is TRBJ1-2, the V gene TRBV3-1 (or the pseudogene TRBV3-2); the D gene is possibly TRBD1 (5 bases). Deletions cut 4 bases from V and 4 bases from J, with 10 bases between. The CDR3 contains 13 residues. From germline, CDR1 is LGHDT and CDR2 YNNKEL (reference sequence). CDR3 loop: CASSLQVPYGYTF. DNA for the CDR3: TGTGCCAGCAGCCTACAGGTTCCCTATGGCTACACCTTC.

The rearrangement joins TRBV19 to TRBJ1-1; no reliable D call. Germline assignment: CDR1 LNHDA and CDR2 SQIVND (reference sequence). The CDR3 extends over 16 amino acids. The V end lost 2 bases, the J end lost 1 base, and 14 bases lay between the germline ends. CDR3 sequence: CASSIPSGHSNTEAFF. The CDR3 nucleotides read TGTGCCAGTAGTATACCCAGCGGCCACTCGAACACTGAAGCTTTCTTT.

The chain couples TRBV10-3 to TRBJ1-1, with D unclear. CDR3 length equals 13 residues. Germline CDR1 and CDR2: ENHRY and SYGVKD. The V end was cut by 8 bases, the J end by 2 bases, with 12 bases between. CDR3 protein: CAIAKEVNTEAFF. The CDR3 DNA sequence: TGTGCCATCGCGAAGGAAGTAAACACTGAAGCTTTCTTT.

This clone was picked up a small number of times. CDR3 sequence reads: CSVDSEHRKVTGELFF. The CDR3 bases are TGCAGCGTTGACTCGGAACACCGAAAAGTCACCGGGGAGCTGTTTTTT. This chain connects TRBV29-1 to TRBJ2-2, with unresolved D. Germline CDR1 is SQVTM and CDR2 is ANQGSEA. The CDR3 is 16 amino acids. V lost 3 bases, J lost 4 bases, and 18 bases lay in between.

The V gene is TRBV7-3, the J gene TRBJ2-2; 9 bases are shared with TRBD1. The length of the CDR3 is 17 residues. Germline values: CDR1 SGHTA, CDR2 FQGTGA. V was pared by 4 bases and J by 6 bases, with 12 bases of the junction left unmatched. The CDR3 bases are TGTGCCAGCAGCTCCTCAGCCGGGACAGGGTTTGCCGGGGAGCTGTTTTTT. This codes for CASSSSAGTGFAGELFF.

The chain uses TRBV29-1 and TRBJ2-5; TRBD2 aligns across 7 bases. J gave up 5 bases and V 3 bases, and 15 bases lay outside the gene matches. CDR3 length: 16 amino acids. Germline CDR1 reads SQVTM; CDR2 reads ANQGSEA. CDR3 bases: TGCAGCGTTGAGGGGGGGTCGCGGGAGATTGGCGAGACCCAGTACTTC. Amino acids: CSVEGGSREIGETQYF.

This clone was detected a few times. The chain carries TRBV11-2 and TRBJ1-2, with unresolved D. Trimming removed 1 base at V and 8 bases at J, with 11 bases between. In germline, CDR1 is SGHAT, CDR2 FQNNGV. The CDR3 is made up of 13 amino acids. The CDR3 nucleotides read TGTGCCAGCAGCTTAGCAGCCGCTAGGGGCTACACCTTC. This encodes CASSLAAARGYTF.

The chain links TRBV5-1 to TRBJ2-7, with D perhaps being TRBD1 or TRBD2 (6 bases each). V lost 4 bases and J lost 3, with 20 bases in between. From germline, CDR1 is SGHRS and CDR2 YFSETQ. The CDR3 runs to 16 residues. CDR3 loop: CASSPGAGGTNYEQYF. The CDR3 coding sequence is TGCGCCAGCAGCCCGGGGGCGGGTGGCACCAACTACGAGCAGTACTTC. Full variable domain (missing parts from reference TRBV5-1 and TRBJ2-7): KAGVTQTPRYLIKTRGQQVTLSCSPISGHRSVSWYQQTPGQGLQFLFEYFSETQRNKGNFPGRFSGRQFSNSRSEMNVSTLELGDSALYLCASSPGAGGTNYEQYFGPGTRLTVT.